Following are 25 T cell receptor beta chains from one sample sequenced in a study of regulatory T cells in long-lasting Graves disease. Noted time point: persistent/refractory GD, antithyroid drugs over 5 years with positive TRAb. RNA from PBMCs was the source of the TCR library. Through Arm-PCR of CDR3 regions and iRepertoire HTBI primers, TCR beta libraries were built. MiXCR, run by TCRdb on the multiplex PCR reads, gives a single entry per CDR3 protein. This table holds fewer than 600,000 distinct CDR3 sequences, about 20% found once. The specimen was peripheral blood mononuclear cells (PBMCs), collected when the disease was refractory, from a patient treated with antithyroid drugs. The receptors stem from a female donor with Graves disease.

The chain employs TRBV4-3 and TRBJ2-4; 7 positions match TRBD2. Losses at the gene ends were 0 bases for V and 4 bases for J; bases not matched to a gene: 12. The CDR3 sequence is 18 residues long. Germline V gene data show CDR1 as LGHNA and CDR2 as YSLEER. CDR3 nucleotide sequence: TGCGCCAGCAGCCAAGATATCCTTGGGAGGGGTACTAAAAACATTCAGTACTTC. Translation: CASSQDILGRGTKNIQYF.

Only a few counts were recorded for this clonotype. J is TRBJ1-6 and V is TRBV10-3; D is possibly TRBD1 (5 bases). CDR1 is ENHRY and CDR2 is SYGVKD in the germline V gene. The CDR3 runs to 13 residues. V was pared by 2 bases and J by 10 bases, with 9 bases between. CDR3 sequence (DNA): TGTGCCATCAGTGAGGACAGACGGTCACCCCTCCACTTT. It specifies CAISEDRRSPLHF.

This clonotype was seen only a few times. The rearrangement links TRBV18 to TRBJ2-2; D remains ambiguous. CDR3 size: 15 residues. Germline values: CDR1 KGHSH, CDR2 LQKENI. V gave up 4 bases and J gave up 5 bases, with 14 bases separating them. In DNA, the CDR3 is TGTGCCAGCTCACTAACAGCGTTGGGAACCGGGGAGCTGTTTTTT. This sequence encodes CASSLTALGTGELFF.

This clonotype has only one observation. A read error may be the cause here, since a much bigger clone is one base away. The chain employs TRBV5-5 and TRBJ1-1, with D maybe TRBD1 (5 bases). The germline V and J ends were trimmed by 4 bases and 1 base, with 11 bases remaining between them. This CDR3 contains 14 residues. The germline gives CDR1 SGHKS, CDR2 YYEKEE (reference sequence). The CDR3 reads CASSRGRANTEAFF. CDR3 bases: TGTGCCAGCAGCCGGGGACGGGCGAACACTGAAGCTTTCTTT.

This clonotype occurred a few times. The V and J genes are TRBV29-1 and TRBJ2-3; D assignment may be TRBD1 or TRBD2 (5 bases each). CDR1 is SQVTM, CDR2 ANQGSEA, per germline. The CDR3 consists of 13 residues. The V gene lost 4 bases and the J gene lost 2 bases, with 10 bases spanning the gap. CDR3: CSVGQGVTDTQYF. The CDR3 DNA is TGCAGCGTTGGGCAGGGAGTCACAGATACGCAGTATTTT.

The V and J genes are TRBV5-1 and TRBJ2-2; D is unresolved. This CDR3 has 17 residues. V gave up 1 base and J gave up 1 base, with 14 bases separating them. Germline V gene data show CDR1 as SGHRS and CDR2 as YFSETQ. The CDR3 DNA is TGCGCCAGCAGCTTGAGGTTGCCACCCATGAACACCGGGGAGCTGTTTTTT. This encodes CASSLRLPPMNTGELFF.

Note on this clonotype: A much larger clone lies one base from this, so it may be a read error. This sequence joins TRBV28 and TRBJ1-1; D not certain. CDR3 length: 12 residues. Trimming removed 7 bases from V and 4 bases from J, with 10 bases in between. The germline V gene encodes CDR1 MDHEN and CDR2 SYDVKM. The CDR3 sequence: CASTQAITEAFF. In nucleotides, the CDR3 is TGTGCCAGCACTCAGGCGATCACTGAAGCTTTCTTT.

This clonotype was picked up many times. The genes are TRBV28 and TRBJ1-1; weak D call: TRBD1 (5 bases). The germline gives CDR1 MDHEN, CDR2 SYDVKM. The CDR3 consists of 11 residues. The V gene lost 6 bases and the J gene lost 6 bases, with 8 bases spanning the gap. The CDR3 here is CASSLGAEAFF. In DNA form, the CDR3 reads TGTGCCAGCAGCCTGGGGGCTGAAGCTTTCTTT.

The J gene is TRBJ2-7, the V gene TRBV13; TRBD2 agrees at 7 bases. The germline V gene encodes CDR1 PRHDT and CDR2 FYEKMQ (reference sequence). V shed 5 bases, J shed 4 bases, and the junction held 8 bases outside the gene matches. The CDR3 spans 14 residues. In DNA, the CDR3 is TGTGCCAGCAGCCCCCGGGACTACCTATACGAGCAGTACTTC. It codes for CASSPRDYLYEQYF.

The chain employs TRBV11-2 and TRBJ2-7, with D unresolved. The CDR3 covers 16 residues. The ends were cut back, 0 bases at V and 3 bases at J, with 15 bases in the middle. CDR1 and CDR2 (germline): SGHAT, FQNNGV. CDR3: CASSLDRAPSGYEQYF. In DNA, the CDR3 is TGTGCCAGCAGCTTAGACCGGGCCCCGTCGGGCTACGAGCAGTACTTC.

The table lists this clonotype with a count of one. The chain couples TRBV11-1 to TRBJ2-6, with a weak D call TRBD1 (5 bases). The V end was cut by 4 bases, the J end by 0 bases, with 16 bases between. Germline lookup yields CDR1 SGHAT and CDR2 FQDESV (reference sequence). CDR3 length equals 18 residues. The CDR3 coding sequence is TGTGCCAGCAGCTCGAAGACAGCCTACAACTCTGGGGCCAACGTCCTGACTTTC. Its translation: CASSSKTAYNSGANVLTF.

For this clonotype: An end of the junction differs from the germline gene, which may be a read error. The chain has TRBV15 and TRBJ2-2, with a possible D match to TRBD2 (6 bases). The CDR3 has 14 residues. Looked up from germline, CDR1 is LNHNV and CDR2 is YYDKDF (reference sequence). The chain's CDR3 is CATRGTLNTGELLF. The CDR3 region has the DNA TGTGCCACCAGAGGGACTCTGAACACCGGGGAGCTGTTGTTT.

This chain connects TRBV29-1 to TRBJ1-3; D unclear. Trimming removed 7 bases at V and 4 bases at J, with 8 bases between. Looked up from germline, CDR1 is SQVTM and CDR2 is ANQGSEA. CDR3 length: 11 residues. The CDR3 loop is CSGDLGNTIYF. Written as DNA, the CDR3 is TGCAGCGGTGACCTGGGAAACACCATATATTTT.

CDR3 nucleotides: TGTGCCAGTAGCGCGAGACTTCTCACAGATACGCAGTATTTT. It encodes CASSARLLTDTQYF. The rearrangement joins TRBV19 to TRBJ2-3; unclear D gene. V gave up 6 bases and J gave up 2 bases, with 12 bases separating them. The germline CDR1 and CDR2 sequences are LNHDA and SQIVND (reference sequence). There are 14 residues in the CDR3.

This chain connects TRBV12-3 or TRBV12-4 to TRBJ2-2; D perhaps matches TRBD2 (6 bases). CDR3 size: 14 residues. Trimming cost V 5 bases and J 7 bases, with 14 bases left between them. The CDR3 loop is CASSPGLLVGELFF. In DNA, the CDR3 is TGTGCCAGCAGTCCGGGACTTCTCGTCGGGGAGCTGTTTTTT.

The V call is TRBV7-2, the J call TRBJ2-7; 7 bases map to TRBD2. The J segment lost 0 bases and the V segment lost 2 bases, leaving 7 bases of the junction unmatched. This CDR3 is built from 16 residues. In germline, CDR1 is SGHTA, CDR2 FQGNSA. CDR3 loop: CASSLLGLAASYEQYF. The CDR3 nucleotides read TGTGCCAGCAGCTTACTCGGGCTAGCGGCCTCCTACGAGCAGTACTTC.

This clonotype was found a few times. The genes are TRBV12-3 or TRBV12-4 and TRBJ2-1, with 13 nucleotides matching TRBD2. The CDR3 has 14 amino acids. The junction had 4 bases not matched to a gene; V was cut back by 7 bases and J by 7 bases. CDR3: CASKTSGGVNEQFF. For the CDR3, the DNA is TGTGCCAGCAAAACTAGCGGGGGGGTTAATGAGCAGTTCTTC.

This clonotype was seen a few times. This chain uses TRBV12-3 or TRBV12-4 with TRBJ2-3, with 11 nucleotides matching TRBD2. This CDR3 contains 15 residues. The V and J ends lost 3 bases and 9 bases, in that order; junction bases with no gene match: 8. CDR3 sequence (DNA): TGTGCCAGCAGTTTTAGGGGTAGCGGGAGGGAGACGCAGTATTTT. This sequence encodes CASSFRGSGRETQYF.

The chain carries TRBV29-1 and TRBJ2-1; 14 bases are shared with TRBD2. Germline V gene sequence: CDR1 SQVTM, CDR2 ANQGSEA. Trimming took 8 bases from V and 11 from J; bases not matched to a gene: 11. The CDR3 is made up of 14 amino acids. The CDR3, as DNA: TGCAGCCTCCGGACTAGCGGGAGGTCGGGGAAGCAGTTCTTC. Protein: CSLRTSGRSGKQFF.

In this sample, this clonotype turned up many times. The chain uses TRBV27 and TRBJ2-7, with TRBD2 identical over 9 bases. The CDR3 extends over 16 amino acids. Germline CDR1 reads MNHEY; CDR2 reads SMNVEV (reference sequence). Losses at the gene ends were 5 bases for V and 6 bases for J; bases not matched to a gene: 14. The CDR3: CASSPIAGVGLGEQYF. DNA of the CDR3: TGTGCCAGCAGTCCGATAGCGGGAGTCGGTCTCGGCGAGCAGTACTTC.

The chain joins TRBV30 to TRBJ1-5; 7 nucleotides align to TRBD1. V trimming: 1 base; J trimming: 7 bases; junction bases outside the gene matches: 10. This CDR3 spans 15 amino acids. Germline values: CDR1 GTSNPN, CDR2 SVGIG (reference sequence). In DNA form, the CDR3 reads TGTGCCTGGAGTGCCAAGGACAGGAGGTCGCAGCCCCAGCATTTT. Protein product: CAWSAKDRRSQPQHF.

The chain recombines TRBV19 with TRBJ1-5, with a tentative D call TRBD1 (6 bases). CDR1 is LNHDA, CDR2 SQIVND, per germline (reference sequence). V lost 1 base, J lost 0 bases, and 13 bases lay in between. The CDR3 has 17 residues. The CDR3 loop is CASSIGGGGGSNQPQHF. The CDR3 DNA reads as TGTGCCAGTAGTATAGGGGGGGGGGGCGGTAGCAATCAGCCCCAGCATTTT.

This clonotype turned up a few times. The genes are TRBV19 and TRBJ2-2; no definite D call. V dropped 3 bases and J dropped 3 bases, with 11 bases sitting between them. From germline, CDR1 is LNHDA and CDR2 SQIVND (reference sequence). This CDR3 spans 15 amino acids. CDR3 residues: CASSIGVSYTGELFF. The CDR3 nucleotides are TGTGCCAGTAGTATCGGAGTCTCCTACACCGGGGAGCTGTTTTTT.

This clonotype was picked up many times. The J gene is TRBJ1-1, the V gene TRBV5-1; D not resolved. The V end was cut by 1 base, the J end by 1 base, with 8 bases between. This CDR3 has 14 residues. The germline CDR1 and CDR2 sequences are SGHRS and YFSETQ. The CDR3 protein is CASSLSLTNTEAFF. DNA for the CDR3: TGCGCCAGCAGCTTGAGCCTAACGAACACTGAAGCTTTCTTT.

This clonotype was seen ten or more times. The rearrangement uses TRBV12-3 or TRBV12-4 and TRBJ1-5; 8 positions agree with TRBD1. This CDR3 comprises 15 residues. J lost 5 bases, V lost 6 bases, and 9 bases had no gene match. CDR3 bases: TGTGCCAGCAGCTTTGGGGGCAGGGGGCATCAGCCCCAGCATTTT. Translated, it gives CASSFGGRGHQPQHF.